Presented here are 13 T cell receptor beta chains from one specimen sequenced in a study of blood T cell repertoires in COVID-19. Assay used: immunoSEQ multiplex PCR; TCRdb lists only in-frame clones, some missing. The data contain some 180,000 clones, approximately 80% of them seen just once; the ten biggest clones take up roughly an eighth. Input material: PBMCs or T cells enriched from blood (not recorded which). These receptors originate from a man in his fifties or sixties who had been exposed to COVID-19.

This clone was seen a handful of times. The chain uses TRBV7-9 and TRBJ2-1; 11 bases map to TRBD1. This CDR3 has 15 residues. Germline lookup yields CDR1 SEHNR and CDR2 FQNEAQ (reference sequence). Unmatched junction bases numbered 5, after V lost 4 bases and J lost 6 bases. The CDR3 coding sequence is TGTGCCAGCAGCTCGCCCGGGACAGGGGGCAATGAGCAGTTCTTC. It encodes CASSSPGTGGNEQFF.

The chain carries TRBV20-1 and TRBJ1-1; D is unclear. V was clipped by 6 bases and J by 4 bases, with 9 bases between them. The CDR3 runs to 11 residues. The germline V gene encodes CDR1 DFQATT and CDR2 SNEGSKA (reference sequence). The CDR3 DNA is TGCAGTGCGCGGGAGACCACTGAAGCTTTCTTT. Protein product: CSARETTEAFF.

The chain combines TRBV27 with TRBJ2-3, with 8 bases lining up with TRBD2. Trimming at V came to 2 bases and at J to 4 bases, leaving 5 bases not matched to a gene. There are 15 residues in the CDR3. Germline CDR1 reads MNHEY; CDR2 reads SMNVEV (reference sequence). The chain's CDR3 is CASSLRLAGSDTQYF. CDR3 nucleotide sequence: TGTGCCAGCAGTTTACGGCTAGCGGGCTCAGATACGCAGTATTTT.

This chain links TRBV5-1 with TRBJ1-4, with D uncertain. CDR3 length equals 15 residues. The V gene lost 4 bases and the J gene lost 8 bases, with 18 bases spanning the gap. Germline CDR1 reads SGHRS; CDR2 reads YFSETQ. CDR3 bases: TGCGCCAGCAGCGGCGCGGGCCGGCATGACGAAAAACTGTTTTTT. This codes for CASSGAGRHDEKLFF. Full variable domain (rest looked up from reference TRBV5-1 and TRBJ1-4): KAGVTQTPRYLIKTRGQQVTLSCSPISGHRSVSWYQQTPGQGLQFLFEYFSETQRNKGNFPGRFSGRQFSNSRSEMNVSTLELGDSALYLCASSGAGRHDEKLFFGSGTQLSVL.

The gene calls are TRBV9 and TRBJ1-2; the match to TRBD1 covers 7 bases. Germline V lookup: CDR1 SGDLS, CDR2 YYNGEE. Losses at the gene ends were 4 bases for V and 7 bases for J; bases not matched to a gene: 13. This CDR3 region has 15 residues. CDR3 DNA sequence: TGTGCCAGCAGCCCCCGGGACAGCGTTCTCGGTGGCTACACCTTC. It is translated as CASSPRDSVLGGYTF.

For the CDR3, the DNA is TGCGCCAGCAGCCAAGATCCAGGGGGCGCGGGAGCTTTCTTT. Its translation is CASSQDPGGAGAFF. The rearrangement links TRBV4-3 to TRBJ1-1; 8 bases fit TRBD1. CDR1 is LGHNA and CDR2 is YSLEER in the germline V gene. The CDR3 has 14 residues. The junction had 7 bases not matched to a gene; V was cut back by 0 bases and J by 10 bases.

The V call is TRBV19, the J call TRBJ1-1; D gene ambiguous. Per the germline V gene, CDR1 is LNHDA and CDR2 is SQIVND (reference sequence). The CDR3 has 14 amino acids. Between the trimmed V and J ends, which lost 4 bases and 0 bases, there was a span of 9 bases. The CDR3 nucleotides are TGTGCCAGTAGTAGGTCTACAGTGAACACTGAAGCTTTCTTT. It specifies CASSRSTVNTEAFF.

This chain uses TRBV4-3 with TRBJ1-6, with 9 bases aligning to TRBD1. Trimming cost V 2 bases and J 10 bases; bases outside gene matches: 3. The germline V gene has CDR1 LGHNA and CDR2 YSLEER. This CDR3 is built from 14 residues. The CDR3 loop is CASSQRTGGSPLHF. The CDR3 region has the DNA TGCGCCAGCAGCCAACGCACAGGGGGCTCACCCCTCCACTTT.

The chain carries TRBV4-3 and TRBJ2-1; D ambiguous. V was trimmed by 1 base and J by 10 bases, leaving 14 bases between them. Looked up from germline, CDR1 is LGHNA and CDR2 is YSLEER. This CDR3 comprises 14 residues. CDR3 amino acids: CASSQGRGSYEQFF. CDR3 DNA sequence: TGCGCCAGCAGCCAAGGTCGAGGTTCTTACGAGCAGTTCTTC.

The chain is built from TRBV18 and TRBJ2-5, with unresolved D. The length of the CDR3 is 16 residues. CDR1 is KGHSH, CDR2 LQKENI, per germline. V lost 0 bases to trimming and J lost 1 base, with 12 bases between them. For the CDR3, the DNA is TGTGCCAGCTCACCACCGGTCAGGCCGGTCCAAGAGACCCAGTACTTC. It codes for CASSPPVRPVQETQYF. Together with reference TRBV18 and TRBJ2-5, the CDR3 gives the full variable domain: NAGVMQNPRHLVRRRGQEARLRCSPMKGHSHVYWYRQLPEEGLKFMVYLQKENIIDESGMPKERFSAEFPKEGPSILRIQQVVRGDSAAYFCASSPPVRPVQETQYFGPGTRLLVL.

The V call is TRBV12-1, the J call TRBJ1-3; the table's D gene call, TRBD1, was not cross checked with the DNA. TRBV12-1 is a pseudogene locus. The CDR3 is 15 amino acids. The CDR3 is CASSFGGQCGNTIYF. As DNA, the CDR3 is TGTGCCAGCAGCTTTGGGGGACAGTGCGGAAACACCATATATTTT.

This CDR3 reads CASSLWSSGGYNEQFF. CDR3 DNA sequence: TGTGCCAGCAGTTTATGGTCTAGCGGGGGTTACAATGAGCAGTTCTTC. V usage is TRBV28 and J usage is TRBJ2-1, with 10 bases fitting TRBD2. Germline V gene data show CDR1 as MDHEN and CDR2 as SYDVKM. J lost 4 bases, V lost 0 bases, and 3 bases had no gene match. The CDR3 has 16 amino acids.

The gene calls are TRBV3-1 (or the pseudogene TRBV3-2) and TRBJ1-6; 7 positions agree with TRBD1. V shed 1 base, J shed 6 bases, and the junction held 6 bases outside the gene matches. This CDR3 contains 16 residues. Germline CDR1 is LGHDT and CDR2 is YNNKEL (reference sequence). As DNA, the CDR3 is TGTGCCAGCAGCCAAGGAACCGGGACAGCTAATTCACCCCTCCACTTT. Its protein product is CASSQGTGTANSPLHF.